One and the same sample provided the 30 T cell receptor beta chains below, sequenced in a study of cytomegalovirus exposure and HLA in healthy donors (dated 2017 in TCRdb). Library preparation was by the immunoSEQ multiplex PCR assay. The multiplex PCR relied on a mix of 60 forward primers for TCR Vbeta segments and 13 reverse primers for TCR Jbeta segments. The source is immuneACCESS, and TCRdb retained only in-frame sequences with V and J called. Part of the clones is not carried over; for the studies checked, unresolved V genes explain less than half of this, and the remainder is unexplained. The data table for this sample lists about 76,000 clones. Roughly 5.2% of the sample comes from the top ten. Sequencing was done on a sample of PBMCs. The receptor set was obtained from a woman aged 40 to 55 in good health and CMV-seropositive.

This rearrangement joins TRBV7-2 to TRBJ2-7; no reliable D call. Trimming took off 6 bases at V and 4 bases at J, with 7 bases between the two ends. The CDR3 is 11 residues long. Germline V CDR1 and CDR2: SGHTA, FQGNSA. DNA of the CDR3: TGTGCCAGCAGTTTCACTTACGAGCAGTACTTC. Protein sequence: CASSFTYEQYF.

The chain is built from TRBV4-3 and TRBJ2-5; the match to TRBD2 covers 8 bases. Germline-derived CDR1 and CDR2 are LGHNA and YSLEER. CDR3 size: 17 residues. V lost 0 bases, J lost 9 bases, and 15 bases stayed unmatched. The CDR3 DNA sequence: TGCGCCAGCAGCCAAGATTGGCGAGCGGGGGCCCCTATGGCCCAGTACTTC. As protein: CASSQDWRAGAPMAQYF.

The V gene is TRBV18, the J gene TRBJ1-1; D gene ambiguous. V lost 1 base and J lost 0, with 6 bases in between. Germline CDR1 is KGHSH and CDR2 is LQKENI. There are 14 residues in the CDR3. The CDR3 reads CASSPRALNTEAFF. The DNA of the CDR3 is TGTGCCAGCTCACCACGGGCATTGAACACTGAAGCTTTCTTT.

V and J are TRBV7-2 and TRBJ2-3; no clear D gene. The CDR3 runs to 16 residues. Per germline, CDR1 SGHTA and CDR2 FQGNSA. The V end was cut by 2 bases, the J end by 0 bases, with 12 bases between. The CDR3 is CASSLTAVPSTDTQYF. The CDR3 nucleotides read TGTGCCAGCAGCTTAACGGCGGTCCCTAGCACAGATACGCAGTATTTT.

This chain links TRBV19 with TRBJ2-3; possibly TRBD2 for D (6 bases). CDR1 is LNHDA, CDR2 SQIVND, per germline (reference sequence). The CDR3 covers 12 residues. V was shortened by 6 bases and J by 4 bases, with 8 bases between the two germline ends. The CDR3 region has the DNA TGTGCCAGTAGCTGGGGGGCAGATACGCAGTATTTT. Translation gives CASSWGADTQYF.

The CDR3 here is CASSLGGQGLNQPQHF. CDR3 in DNA: TGTGCCAGCAGCTTAGGGGGACAGGGTCTTAATCAGCCCCAGCATTTT. The gene calls are TRBV7-9 and TRBJ1-5, with 9 bases that match TRBD1. Germline loops: CDR1 SEHNR, CDR2 FQNEAQ (reference sequence). The V and J ends lost 1 base and 4 bases, in that order; junction bases with no gene match: 5. The length of the CDR3 is 16 residues. The complete variable domain, with remaining parts taken from reference TRBV7-9 and TRBJ1-5, reads DTGVSQNPRHKITKRGQNVTFRCDPISEHNRLYWYRQTLGQGPEFLTYFQNEAQLEKSRLLSDRFSAERPKGSFSTLEIQRTEQGDSAMYLCASSLGGQGLNQPQHFGDGTRLSIL.

This chain joins TRBV10-2 and TRBJ1-3, with a tentative D call TRBD1 (6 bases). The germline V gene encodes CDR1 WSHSY and CDR2 SAAADI. CDR3 size: 17 residues. The ends were cut back, 6 bases at V and 4 bases at J, with 22 bases in the middle. CDR3 sequence: CASSRTIQTGYGNTIYF. The CDR3 DNA reads TGCGCCAGCAGCAGGACAATTCAAACAGGGTACGGAAACACCATATATTTT.

This chain joins TRBV29-1 and TRBJ2-7; perhaps TRBD1 as D (5 bases). The germline gives CDR1 SQVTM, CDR2 ANQGSEA. The CDR3 spans 11 residues. The V end was cut by 8 bases, the J end by 7 bases, with 15 bases between. DNA for the CDR3: TGCAGCCTTTTGGCAGGGCGTGAGCAGTACTTC. It specifies CSLLAGREQYF.

The rearrangement uses TRBV5-4 and TRBJ2-7, with TRBD1 identical over 11 bases. Germline CDR1 reads SGHNT; CDR2 reads YYREEE (reference sequence). J was trimmed by 4 bases and V by 0 bases; bases with no gene match: 3. The length of the CDR3 is 15 residues. CDR3 sequence: CASSLVGTGGYEQYF. CDR3 nucleotide sequence: TGTGCCAGCAGCTTGGTTGGGACAGGGGGGTACGAGCAGTACTTC. The whole variable domain, filled in from reference TRBV5-4 and TRBJ2-7, reads ETGVTQSPTHLIKTRGQQVTLRCSSQSGHNTVSWYQQALGQGPQFIFQYYREEENGRGNFPPRFSGLQFPNYSSELNVNALELDDSALYLCASSLVGTGGYEQYFGPGTRLTVT.

The chain carries TRBV16 and TRBJ1-4; D remains unclear. Per the germline V gene, CDR1 is KGHSY and CDR2 is FQNENV. V was cut by 5 bases and J by 7 bases, with 17 bases left in between. There are 15 residues in the CDR3. The CDR3 DNA sequence: TGTGCCAGCAGCGTCGAGGGCTCGCGGCGTGAAAAACTGTTTTTT. Residues: CASSVEGSRREKLFF.

The V gene is TRBV7-3, the J gene TRBJ2-3; a weak D match, TRBD2 (5 bases). The CDR3 covers 13 residues. V lost 4 bases and J 5 bases, leaving 10 bases between the germline ends. Germline V gene data show CDR1 as SGHTA and CDR2 as FQGTGA. CDR3 coding DNA: TGTGCCAGCAGCTATTACGGAGGAGATACGCAGTATTTT. Protein product: CASSYYGGDTQYF.

The chain couples TRBV6-6 to TRBJ1-5; D is perhaps TRBD1 (6 bases). CDR1 and CDR2 (germline): MNHNY, SVGAGI (reference sequence). V lost 4 bases and J 3 bases, leaving 13 bases between the germline ends. There are 15 residues in the CDR3. As DNA, the CDR3 is TGTGCCAGCAGTTTCGAACAGGGCCACAATCAGCCCCAGCATTTT. This translates into CASSFEQGHNQPQHF.

The chain joins TRBV23-1 to TRBJ2-3, with 9 bases fitting TRBD1. TRBV23-1 has ORF status, its function being uncertain. V shed 8 bases and J 5 bases; nucleotides not matched to a gene: 14. The CDR3 loop spans 16 amino acids. This chain's CDR3 is CASLQGAVPSGDTQYF. The CDR3 DNA follows: TGCGCCAGCCTACAGGGGGCAGTTCCCTCTGGAGATACGCAGTATTTT.

The chain uses TRBV7-9 and TRBJ1-4, with D perhaps matching TRBD1 (5 bases). The germline CDR1 and CDR2 sequences are SEHNR and FQNEAQ (reference sequence). The length of the CDR3 is 17 residues. Trimming left V 4 bases short and J 6 bases short, with 21 bases between. The CDR3 sequence is CASSSYEAGPTYEKLFF. The CDR3 bases are TGTGCCAGCAGCTCTTATGAAGCAGGGCCCACCTATGAAAAACTGTTTTTT.

V gene TRBV7-3 combines with J gene TRBJ2-6; TRBD1 matches 7 bases. Germline lookup yields CDR1 SGHTA and CDR2 FQGTGA. The CDR3 totals 17 residues. Trimming at V came to 1 base and at J to 0 bases, leaving 3 bases not matched to a gene. CDR3 nucleotide sequence: TGTGCCAGCAGCTTAAGGGACAGCCCCTCTGGGGCCAACGTCCTGACTTTC. Translating it yields CASSLRDSPSGANVLTF. The entire variable domain, with the rest obtained from reference TRBV7-3 and TRBJ2-6, is as follows: GAGVSQTPSNKVTEKGKYVELRCDPISGHTALYWYRQSLGQGPEFLIYFQGTGAADDSGLPNDRFFAVRPEGSVSTLKIQRTERGDSAVYLCASSLRDSPSGANVLTFGAGSRLTVL.

The CDR3 DNA follows: TGTGCCAGCAGCTTAATAGGGAGCTCTGGGGCCAACGTCCTGACTTTC. It is translated as CASSLIGSSGANVLTF. The chain uses TRBV7-2 and TRBJ2-6, with D tentatively TRBD2 (5 bases). The V end was cut by 2 bases, the J end by 0 bases, with 8 bases between. The CDR3 has 16 amino acids. CDR1 and CDR2 (germline): SGHTA, FQGNSA.

The chain has TRBV5-1 and TRBJ2-3, with 8 bases aligning to TRBD2. The CDR3 runs 14 residues. Germline V gene data show CDR1 as SGHRS and CDR2 as YFSETQ. The V gene end was trimmed by 5 bases and the J gene end by 0 bases; junction bases not matched to a gene: 2. The CDR3 nucleotides are TGCGCCAGCAGACTAGCGGAGAGCACAGATACGCAGTATTTT. The encoded protein is CASRLAESTDTQYF.

The chain couples TRBV29-1 to TRBJ2-7; D unclear. The germline V gene has CDR1 SQVTM and CDR2 ANQGSEA. The CDR3 sequence is 11 residues long. Trimming took off 2 bases at V and 7 bases at J, with 9 bases between the two ends. As DNA, the CDR3 is TGCAGCGTTGAAAATAATCTGGAGCAGTACTTC. Translated, it gives CSVENNLEQYF.

The chain combines TRBV28 with TRBJ1-1; TRBD1 is a possible D gene (5 bases). This CDR3 is built from 16 residues. V was pared by 2 bases and J by 0 bases, with 13 bases between. Germline V CDR1 and CDR2: MDHEN, SYDVKM. CDR3 sequence reads: CASSLRGRRLNTEAFF. CDR3 DNA sequence: TGTGCCAGCAGTTTAAGGGGTAGGAGATTGAACACTGAAGCTTTCTTT.

V gene TRBV6-5 combines with J gene TRBJ2-1; 9 bases agree with TRBD2. The trim removed 6 bases at V and 5 bases at J, leaving 8 bases unmatched. The germline CDR1 and CDR2 sequences are MNHEY and SVGAGI. This CDR3 region has 15 residues. The CDR3 reads CASSRSGTSNNEQFF. Written as DNA, the CDR3 is TGTGCCAGCAGCAGATCCGGGACTAGCAACAATGAGCAGTTCTTC.

The chain combines TRBV5-4 with TRBJ2-5, with a possible D match to TRBD2 (6 bases). The CDR3 has 16 residues. Germline CDR1 is SGHNT and CDR2 is YYREEE (reference sequence). V lost 3 bases, J lost 4 bases, and 19 bases lay in between. The CDR3 is CASSYSGFNPAETQYF. The CDR3 nucleotides read TGTGCCAGCAGCTATAGCGGATTCAACCCTGCAGAGACCCAGTACTTC.

The chain couples TRBV7-9 to TRBJ2-7; tentative D call: TRBD2 (5 bases). This CDR3 spans 13 amino acids. V lost 5 bases, J lost 2 bases, and 10 bases lay in between. Germline V gives CDR1 SEHNR, CDR2 FQNEAQ (reference sequence). The CDR3: CASSPGSTYEQYF. CDR3 sequence (DNA): TGTGCCAGCAGCCCGGGATCTACCTACGAGCAGTACTTC.

V is TRBV28 and J is TRBJ2-5, with 7 nucleotides matching TRBD1. The V segment lost 8 bases and the J segment 3 bases; nucleotides outside the gene matches: 18. CDR3 length: 17 residues. In germline, CDR1 is MDHEN, CDR2 SYDVKM. For the CDR3, the DNA is TGTGCCAGCCGATACTCACTGAAGACAGGGCGGGAAGAGACCCAGTACTTC. Residues: CASRYSLKTGREETQYF.

The rearrangement links TRBV27 to TRBJ2-5; TRBD1 matches at 7 bases. The length of the CDR3 is 15 residues. J lost 4 bases, V lost 0 bases, and 5 bases had no gene match. Germline V gene data show CDR1 as MNHEY and CDR2 as SMNVEV (reference sequence). In nucleotides, the CDR3 is TGTGCCAGCAGTTTATCGGGACAGCCGGGAGAGACCCAGTACTTC. It yields the protein CASSLSGQPGETQYF.

The rearrangement joins TRBV2 to TRBJ1-5; D call uncertain. Trimming pared 8 bases from V and 0 bases from J, leaving 5 bases between. Germline V CDR1 and CDR2: SNHLY, FYNNEI. The CDR3 is 12 amino acids. Here the CDR3 reads CASGSSNQPQHF. In nucleotides, the CDR3 is TGTGCCAGCGGTAGTAGCAATCAGCCCCAGCATTTT.

The CDR3 spells CASSLDGTTYEQYF. The CDR3 DNA reads as TGTGCCAGCAGCTTGGATGGGACAACCTACGAGCAGTACTTC. The chain uses TRBV5-4 and TRBJ2-7, with D maybe TRBD1 (6 bases). The CDR3 is 14 amino acids. Germline lookup yields CDR1 SGHNT and CDR2 YYREEE (reference sequence). The ends were cut back, 0 bases at V and 2 bases at J, with 9 bases in the middle.

The rearrangement links TRBV11-2 to TRBJ2-7; D possibly corresponds to TRBD1 (7 bases). This CDR3 has 12 residues. Trimming cost V 4 bases and J 8 bases, with 12 bases left between them. CDR1 SGHAT and CDR2 FQNNGV come from the germline V gene. CDR3 coding DNA: TGTGCCAGCAGCTCAGGGGGACTCAAGCAGTACTTC. This gives the protein CASSSGGLKQYF.

The CDR3 coding sequence is TGTGCCAGCAGCTCCCAGCGGGCGACCTACTACAATGAGCAGTTCTTC. It translates to CASSSQRATYYNEQFF. The rearrangement links TRBV7-9 to TRBJ2-1, with TRBD2 as a possible D gene (6 bases). This CDR3 spans 16 amino acids. Germline CDR1 is SEHNR and CDR2 is FQNEAQ (reference sequence). The V gene lost 4 bases and the J gene lost 3 bases, with 16 bases spanning the gap.

The CDR3 bases are TGTGCCAGCAGTTTCGGCAGGGACGAGCAGTACTTC. Translating it yields CASSFGRDEQYF. V gene TRBV28 combines with J gene TRBJ2-7, with D possibly being TRBD1 (5 bases). Trimming pared 3 bases from V and 5 bases from J, leaving 8 bases between. CDR1 is MDHEN, CDR2 SYDVKM, per germline. The CDR3 loop spans 12 amino acids.

This chain connects TRBV5-1 to TRBJ2-2; a possible D gene is TRBD2 (6 bases). Trimming took 0 bases from V and 2 from J, leaving 11 bases between them. CDR3 length: 16 residues. Germline assignment: CDR1 SGHRS and CDR2 YFSETQ. In DNA form, the CDR3 reads TGCGCCAGCAGCTTGGACCCGGGACTCAACACCGGGGAGCTGTTTTTT. Its translation: CASSLDPGLNTGELFF.